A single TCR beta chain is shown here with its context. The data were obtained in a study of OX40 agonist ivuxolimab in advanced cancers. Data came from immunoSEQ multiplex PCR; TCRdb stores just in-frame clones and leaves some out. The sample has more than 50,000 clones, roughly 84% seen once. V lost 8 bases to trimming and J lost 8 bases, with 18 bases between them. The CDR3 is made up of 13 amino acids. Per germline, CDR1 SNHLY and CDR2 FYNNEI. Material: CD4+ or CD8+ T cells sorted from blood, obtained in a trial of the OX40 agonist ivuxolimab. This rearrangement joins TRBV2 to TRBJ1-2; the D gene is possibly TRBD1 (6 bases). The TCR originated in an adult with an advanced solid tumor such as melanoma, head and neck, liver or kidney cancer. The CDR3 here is CASRLQGLGGYTF. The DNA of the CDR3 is TGTGCCAGCCGCCTACAGGGCCTAGGGGGCTACACCTTC.